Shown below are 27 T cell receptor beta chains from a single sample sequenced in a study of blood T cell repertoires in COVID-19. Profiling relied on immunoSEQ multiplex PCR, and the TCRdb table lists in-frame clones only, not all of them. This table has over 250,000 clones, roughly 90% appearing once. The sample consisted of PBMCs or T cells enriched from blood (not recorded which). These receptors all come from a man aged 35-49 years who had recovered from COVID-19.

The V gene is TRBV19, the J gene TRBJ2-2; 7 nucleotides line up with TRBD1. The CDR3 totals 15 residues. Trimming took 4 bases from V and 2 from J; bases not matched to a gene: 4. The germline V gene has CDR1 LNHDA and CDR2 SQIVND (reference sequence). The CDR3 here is CASSRQGQNTGELFF. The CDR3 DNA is TGTGCCAGTAGTAGACAGGGACAAAACACCGGGGAGCTGTTTTTT.

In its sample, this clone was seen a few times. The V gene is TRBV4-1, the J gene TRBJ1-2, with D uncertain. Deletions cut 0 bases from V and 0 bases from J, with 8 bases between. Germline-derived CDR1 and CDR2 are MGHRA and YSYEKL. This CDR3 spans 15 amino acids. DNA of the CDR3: TGCGCCAGCAGCCAAGAGTCTTACACTAACTATGGCTACACCTTC. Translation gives CASSQESYTNYGYTF.

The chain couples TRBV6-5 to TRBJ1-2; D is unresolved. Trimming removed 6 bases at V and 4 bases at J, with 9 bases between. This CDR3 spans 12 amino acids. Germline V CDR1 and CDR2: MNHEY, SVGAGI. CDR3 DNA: TGTGCCAGCAGACGAGGGTTCTATGGCTACACCTTC. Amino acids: CASRRGFYGYTF.

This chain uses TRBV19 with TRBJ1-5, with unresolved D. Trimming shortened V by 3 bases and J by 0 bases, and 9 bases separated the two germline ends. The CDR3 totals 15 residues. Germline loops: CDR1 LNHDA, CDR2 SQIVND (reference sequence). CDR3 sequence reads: CASSIRVNSNQPQHF. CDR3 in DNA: TGTGCCAGTAGTATCCGAGTGAATAGCAATCAGCCCCAGCATTTT.

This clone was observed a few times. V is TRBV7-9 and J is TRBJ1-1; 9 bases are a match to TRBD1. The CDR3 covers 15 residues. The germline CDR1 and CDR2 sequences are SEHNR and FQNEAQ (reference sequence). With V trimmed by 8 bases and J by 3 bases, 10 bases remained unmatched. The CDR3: CASQGGGTGYTEAFF. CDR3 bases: TGTGCCAGCCAGGGGGGTGGGACAGGGTACACTGAAGCTTTCTTT.

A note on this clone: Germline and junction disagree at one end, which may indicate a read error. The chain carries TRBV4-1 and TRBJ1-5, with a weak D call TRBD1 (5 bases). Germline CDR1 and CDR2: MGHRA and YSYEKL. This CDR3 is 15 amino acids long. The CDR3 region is CASSEDSGQNQPQHF. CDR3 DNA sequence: TGCGCCAGCAGCGAAGACAGTGGGCAAAATCAGCCCCAGCATTTT.

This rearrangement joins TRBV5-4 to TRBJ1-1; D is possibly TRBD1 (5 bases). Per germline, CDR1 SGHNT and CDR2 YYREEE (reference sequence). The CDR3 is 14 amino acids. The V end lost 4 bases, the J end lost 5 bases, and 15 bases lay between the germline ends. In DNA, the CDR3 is TGTGCCAGCAGCCCTGTGGGGCGATGGACTGAAGCTTTCTTT. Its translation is CASSPVGRWTEAFF.

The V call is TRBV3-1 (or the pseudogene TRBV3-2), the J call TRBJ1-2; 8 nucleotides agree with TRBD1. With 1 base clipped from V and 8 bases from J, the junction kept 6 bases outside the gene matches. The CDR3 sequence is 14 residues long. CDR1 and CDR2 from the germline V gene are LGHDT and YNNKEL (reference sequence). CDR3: CASSQATGGEGYTF. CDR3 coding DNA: TGTGCCAGCAGCCAAGCTACAGGGGGTGAAGGCTACACCTTC.

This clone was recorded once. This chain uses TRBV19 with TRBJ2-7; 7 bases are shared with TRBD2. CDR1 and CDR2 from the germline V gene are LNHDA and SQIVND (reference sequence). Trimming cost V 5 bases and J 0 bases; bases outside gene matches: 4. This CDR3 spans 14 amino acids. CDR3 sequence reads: CASSPGDYSYEQYF. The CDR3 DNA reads TGTGCCAGTAGTCCGGGGGACTACTCCTACGAGCAGTACTTC. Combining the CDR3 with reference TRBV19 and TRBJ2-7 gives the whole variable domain DGGITQSPKYLFRKEGQNVTLSCEQNLNHDAMYWYRQDPGQGLRLIYYSQIVNDFQKGDIAEGYSVSREKKESFPLTVTSAQKNPTAFYLCASSPGDYSYEQYFGPGTRLTVT.

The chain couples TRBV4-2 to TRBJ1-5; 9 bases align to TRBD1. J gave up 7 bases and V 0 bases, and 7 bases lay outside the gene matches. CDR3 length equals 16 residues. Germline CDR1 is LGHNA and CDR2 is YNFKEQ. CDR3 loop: CASSQESRTGAQPQHF. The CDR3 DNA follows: TGTGCCAGCAGCCAAGAGTCGCGGACAGGGGCCCAGCCCCAGCATTTT.

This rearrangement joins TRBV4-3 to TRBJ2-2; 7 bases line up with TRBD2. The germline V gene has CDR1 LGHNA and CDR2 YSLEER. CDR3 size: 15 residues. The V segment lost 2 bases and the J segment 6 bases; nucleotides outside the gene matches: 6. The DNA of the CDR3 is TGCGCCAGCAGCCAACCCCTGGGGGGGTCCGGGGAGCTGTTTTTT. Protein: CASSQPLGGSGELFF.

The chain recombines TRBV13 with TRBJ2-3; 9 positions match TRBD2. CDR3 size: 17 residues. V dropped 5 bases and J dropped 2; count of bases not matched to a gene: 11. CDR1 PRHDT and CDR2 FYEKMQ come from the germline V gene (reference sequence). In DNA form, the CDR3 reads TGTGCCAGCAGCCAAGGAGGCGGGAGGGCCAACACAGATACGCAGTATTTT. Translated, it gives CASSQGGGRANTDTQYF.

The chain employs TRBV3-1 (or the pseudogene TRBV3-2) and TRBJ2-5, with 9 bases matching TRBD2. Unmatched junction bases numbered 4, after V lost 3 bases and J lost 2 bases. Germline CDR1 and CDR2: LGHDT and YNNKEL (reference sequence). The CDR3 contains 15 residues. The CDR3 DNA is TGTGCCAGCAGCCAGGGGCGGGGGGGGCAAGAGACCCAGTACTTC. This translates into CASSQGRGGQETQYF.

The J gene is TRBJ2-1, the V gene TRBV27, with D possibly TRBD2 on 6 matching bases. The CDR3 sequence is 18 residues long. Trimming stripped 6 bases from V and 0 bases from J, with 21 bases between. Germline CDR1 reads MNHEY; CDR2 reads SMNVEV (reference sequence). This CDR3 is CASSPPGGGANSYNEQFF. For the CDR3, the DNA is TGTGCCAGCAGCCCACCGGGTGGCGGGGCTAACTCCTACAATGAGCAGTTCTTC.

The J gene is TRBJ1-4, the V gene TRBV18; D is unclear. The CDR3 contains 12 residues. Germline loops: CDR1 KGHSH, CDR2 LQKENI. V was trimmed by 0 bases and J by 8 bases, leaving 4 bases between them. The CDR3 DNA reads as TGTGCCAGCTCACCACCGGGCGAAAAACTGTTTTTT. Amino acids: CASSPPGEKLFF. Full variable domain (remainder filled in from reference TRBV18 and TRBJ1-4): NAGVMQNPRHLVRRRGQEARLRCSPMKGHSHVYWYRQLPEEGLKFMVYLQKENIIDESGMPKERFSAEFPKEGPSILRIQQVVRGDSAAYFCASSPPGEKLFFGSGTQLSVL.

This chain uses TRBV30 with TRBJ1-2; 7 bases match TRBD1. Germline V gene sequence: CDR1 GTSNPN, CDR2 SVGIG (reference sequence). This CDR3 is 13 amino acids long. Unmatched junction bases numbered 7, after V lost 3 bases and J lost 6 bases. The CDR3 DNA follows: TGTGCCTGGAGAGGATGGACAGGACATGGCTACACCTTC. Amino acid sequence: CAWRGWTGHGYTF.

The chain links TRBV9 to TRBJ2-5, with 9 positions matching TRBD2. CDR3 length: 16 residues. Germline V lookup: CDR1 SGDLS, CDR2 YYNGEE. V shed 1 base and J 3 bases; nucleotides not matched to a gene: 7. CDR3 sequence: CASSVSLTSGEETQYF. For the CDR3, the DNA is TGTGCCAGCAGCGTATCTTTGACTAGCGGCGAAGAGACCCAGTACTTC.

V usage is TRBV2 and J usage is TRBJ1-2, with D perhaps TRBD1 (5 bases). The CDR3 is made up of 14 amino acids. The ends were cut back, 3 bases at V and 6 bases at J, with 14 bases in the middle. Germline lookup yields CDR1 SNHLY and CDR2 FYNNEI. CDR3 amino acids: CASSDSQGLDGYTF. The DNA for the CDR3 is TGTGCCAGCAGTGATAGCCAGGGCCTTGATGGCTACACCTTC.

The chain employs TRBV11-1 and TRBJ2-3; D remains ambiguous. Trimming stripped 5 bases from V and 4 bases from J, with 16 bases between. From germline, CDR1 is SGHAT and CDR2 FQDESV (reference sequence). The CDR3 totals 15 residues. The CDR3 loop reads CASSPAGAEADTQYF. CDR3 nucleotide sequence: TGTGCCAGCAGCCCCGCCGGTGCAGAGGCAGATACGCAGTATTTT.

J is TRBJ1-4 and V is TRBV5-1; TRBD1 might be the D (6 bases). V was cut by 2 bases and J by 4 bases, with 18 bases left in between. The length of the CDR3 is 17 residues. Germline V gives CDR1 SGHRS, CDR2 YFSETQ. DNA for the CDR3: TGCGCCAGCAGCTTTCGGGACATGGGGGAATATAATGAAAAACTGTTTTTT. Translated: CASSFRDMGEYNEKLFF.

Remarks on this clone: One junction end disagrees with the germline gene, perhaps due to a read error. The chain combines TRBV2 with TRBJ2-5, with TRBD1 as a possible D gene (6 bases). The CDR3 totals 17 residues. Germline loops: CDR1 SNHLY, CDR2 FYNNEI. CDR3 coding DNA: TGTGCCAGCAGCGAAGTTAGGTTAGGGGGACGGGAAGAGACCCAGTACTTC. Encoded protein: CASSEVRLGGREETQYF.

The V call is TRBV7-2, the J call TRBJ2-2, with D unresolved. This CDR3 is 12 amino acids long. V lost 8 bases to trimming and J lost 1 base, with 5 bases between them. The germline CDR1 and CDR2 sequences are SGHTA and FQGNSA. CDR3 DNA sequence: TGTGCCAGCGGGCGGAACACCGGGGAGCTGTTTTTT. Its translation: CASGRNTGELFF.

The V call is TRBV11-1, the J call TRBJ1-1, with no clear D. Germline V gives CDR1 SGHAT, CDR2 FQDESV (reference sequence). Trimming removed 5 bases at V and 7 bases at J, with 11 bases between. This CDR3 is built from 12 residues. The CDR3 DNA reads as TGTGCCAGCAGCAGAACGTTGAGTGAAGCTTTCTTT. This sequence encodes CASSRTLSEAFF.

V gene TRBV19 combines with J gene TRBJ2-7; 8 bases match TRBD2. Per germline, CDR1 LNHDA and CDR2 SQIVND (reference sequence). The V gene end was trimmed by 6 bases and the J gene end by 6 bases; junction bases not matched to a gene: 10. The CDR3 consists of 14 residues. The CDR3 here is CASSPGGVGSEQYF. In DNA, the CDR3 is TGTGCCAGTAGCCCGGGGGGGGTAGGGAGCGAGCAGTACTTC.

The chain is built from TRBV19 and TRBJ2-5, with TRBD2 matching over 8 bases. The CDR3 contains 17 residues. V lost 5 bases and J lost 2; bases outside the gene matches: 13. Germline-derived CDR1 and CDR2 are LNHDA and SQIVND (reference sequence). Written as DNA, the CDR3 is TGTGCCAGTAGTTTTCGGTTAGCGGGGAAATCTCAAGAGACCCAGTACTTC. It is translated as CASSFRLAGKSQETQYF. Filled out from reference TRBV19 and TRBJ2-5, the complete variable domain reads DGGITQSPKYLFRKEGQNVTLSCEQNLNHDAMYWYRQDPGQGLRLIYYSQIVNDFQKGDIAEGYSVSREKKESFPLTVTSAQKNPTAFYLCASSFRLAGKSQETQYFGPGTRLLVL.

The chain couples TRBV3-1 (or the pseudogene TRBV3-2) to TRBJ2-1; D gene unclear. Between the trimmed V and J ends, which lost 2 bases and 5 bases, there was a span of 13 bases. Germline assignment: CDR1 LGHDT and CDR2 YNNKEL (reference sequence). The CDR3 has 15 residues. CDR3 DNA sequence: TGTGCCAGCAGCCAAAGTCCTGCCGACAACAATGAGCAGTTCTTC. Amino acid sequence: CASSQSPADNNEQFF.

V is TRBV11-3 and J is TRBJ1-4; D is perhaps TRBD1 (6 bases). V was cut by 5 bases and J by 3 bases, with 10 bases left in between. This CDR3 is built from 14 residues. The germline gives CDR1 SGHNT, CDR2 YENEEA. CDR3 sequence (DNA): TGTGCCAGCAGCGGAGGGGGGGCTAATGAAAAACTGTTTTTT. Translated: CASSGGGANEKLFF.